This T cell receptor (beta chain) appears in the sequencing data of a study of T cell repertoires in cytomegalovirus infection. In the study overall: CMV infection plus the matching HLA type was flagged by public TCR beta signatures. Study-level findings and limits: Ex vivo responses were dominated by HLA-C-restricted CMV-specific TCR beta clonotypes. Of the TCR beta families, the public ones yielded a cumulative frequency that identified carriers of CMV plus the relevant HLA.

There are many counts of this clonotype. Its antigen is still unknown. TCRdb reprocessed the reads with MiXCR, giving one entry per CDR3 protein. Seen here are fewer than 200,000 distinct CDR3 sequences, around 15% observed once, and the top ten hold roughly a quarter. With 7 bases removed from V and 4 bases from J, the gap between germline ends came to 16 bases. Germline CDR1 reads MNHEY; CDR2 reads SVGAGI. The CDR3 is 14 amino acids. The rearrangement joins TRBV6-5 to TRBJ1-1; D possibly corresponds to TRBD1 (6 bases). Sequencing was carried out using PBMCs. This receptor was obtained from a human donor in good health (CMV status not recorded). Some clones in this sample may be carry-over from other donors' samples. The CDR3 loop is CASTAGDYGTEAFF. CDR3 DNA sequence: TGTGCCAGCACTGCAGGGGACTACGGCACTGAAGCTTTCTTT.